Listed below are T cell receptor beta chains from one sample, sequenced in a study of T cell changes during pregnancy in multiple sclerosis. Clones were sequenced by immunoSEQ multiplex PCR, and TCRdb holds only the in-frame ones, with some missing. This sample has 95,000 to 100,000 clones, with more than 90% found just once. Sequenced material: peripheral blood, taken in the second trimester of pregnancy. These receptors all come from a female donor with multiple sclerosis, enrolled in a pregnancy study. Both conserved end residues are part of each CDR3. The order of the fields is CDR3 DNA, CDR3 protein, J gene, V gene, D gene, clone size. The D gene is left open where the match is weak. Clone size, where shown, is once, few, many, or a class for clones that have expanded.

CDR3nt: TGTGCCAGCAGTTCGACAGGGGGAGAGAGTGGCTACACCTTC
CDR3aa: CASSSTGGESGYTF
j_gene: TRBJ1-2
v_gene: TRBV6-6
d_gene: TRBD1
abundance: -

CDR3nt: TGCGCCACCTCCACAGGGCTCGACGTCCTGACTTTC
CDR3aa: CATSTGLDVLTF
j_gene: TRBJ2-6
v_gene: TRBV5-1
d_gene: -
abundance: -

CDR3nt: TGTGCCAGTAGGGACAGGCTCAATGAAAAACTGTTTTTT
CDR3aa: CASRDRLNEKLFF
j_gene: TRBJ1-4
v_gene: TRBV19
d_gene: TRBD1
abundance: -

CDR3nt: TGTGCCAGCAAGCGGGAGAAAGACGAGCAGTACTTC
CDR3aa: CASKREKDEQYF
j_gene: TRBJ2-7
v_gene: TRBV2
d_gene: TRBD2
abundance: -

CDR3nt: TGTGCCAGTGGGGGGTTAATCCCCAGCGGGACCCTCGACGAGCAGTACTTC
CDR3aa: CASGGLIPSGTLDEQYF
j_gene: TRBJ2-7
v_gene: TRBV28
d_gene: TRBD2
abundance: -

CDR3nt: TGTGCCAGCAGCGTAGAGGGACTAAATCAGGTCGGCACCGGGGAGCTGTTTTTT
CDR3aa: CASSVEGLNQVGTGELFF
j_gene: TRBJ2-2
v_gene: TRBV9
d_gene: TRBD2
abundance: -

CDR3nt: TGTGCCAGCACGAGGGGGGGGCCGGTAGCGGGGGAGCTGTTTTTT
CDR3aa: CASTRGGPVAGELFF
j_gene: TRBJ2-2
v_gene: TRBV6-1
d_gene: -
abundance: -

CDR3nt: TGTGCCAGCAGTTTATCAGGGGTGCATCAGCCCCAGCATTTT
CDR3aa: CASSLSGVHQPQHF
j_gene: TRBJ1-5
v_gene: TRBV27
d_gene: -
abundance: -

CDR3nt: TGCGCCAGCAGCTTCGAAATGGACAGGGCACGGGCCAACGTCCTGACTTTC
CDR3aa: CASSFEMDRARANVLTF
j_gene: TRBJ2-6
v_gene: TRBV5-1
d_gene: TRBD1
abundance: -

CDR3nt: TGTGCCACCACGCCGGGACAGGGAGCTAACTATGGCTACACCTTC
CDR3aa: CATTPGQGANYGYTF
j_gene: TRBJ1-2
v_gene: TRBV19
d_gene: TRBD1
abundance: once

CDR3nt: TGTGCCAGCAGCTTGCTAGCGAGCGAGCAGTACTTC
CDR3aa: CASSLLASEQYF
j_gene: TRBJ2-7
v_gene: TRBV13
d_gene: -
abundance: -

CDR3nt: TGTGCCAGCAGCCAGCGACTAGCGGGAGGGTACAATGAGCAGTTCTTC
CDR3aa: CASSQRLAGGYNEQFF
j_gene: TRBJ2-1
v_gene: TRBV21-1
d_gene: -
abundance: -

CDR3nt: TGTGCCAGCAGCTTAGGCGGGAAAGAGACCCAGTACTTC
CDR3aa: CASSLGGKETQYF
j_gene: TRBJ2-5
v_gene: TRBV7-9
d_gene: -
abundance: -

CDR3nt: TGCAGCGTTGGCACAGGAGCCTCACTCAACACTGAAGCTTTCTTT
CDR3aa: CSVGTGASLNTEAFF
j_gene: TRBJ1-1
v_gene: TRBV29-1
d_gene: -
abundance: -

CDR3nt: TGTGCCAGCAGCTTATCTGGCAGCGGACGGGAAAAACTGTTTTTT
CDR3aa: CASSLSGSGREKLFF
j_gene: TRBJ1-4
v_gene: TRBV5-5
d_gene: -
abundance: once

CDR3nt: TGCAGCGTTGATCAGGGGCCCAATCAGCCCCAGCATTTT
CDR3aa: CSVDQGPNQPQHF
j_gene: TRBJ1-5
v_gene: TRBV29-1
d_gene: -
abundance: -

CDR3nt: TGTGCCAGCAGTTACTCGACGACTAAGCTACTTCAGTACTTC
CDR3aa: CASSYSTTKLLQYF
j_gene: TRBJ2-7
v_gene: TRBV6-6
d_gene: -
abundance: once

CDR3nt: TGTGCCAGCAGTTTAGACAGGGGGGGCTACACCTTC
CDR3aa: CASSLDRGGYTF
j_gene: TRBJ1-2
v_gene: TRBV28
d_gene: TRBD1
abundance: -

CDR3nt: TGTGCCAGTAGTATCCGACTAGCGGGTTACAATGAGCAGTTCTTC
CDR3aa: CASSIRLAGYNEQFF
j_gene: TRBJ2-1
v_gene: TRBV19
d_gene: TRBD2
abundance: -

CDR3nt: TGTGCCAGCTCACGAGACAGGGACAGATTAGATACGCAGTATTTT
CDR3aa: CASSRDRDRLDTQYF
j_gene: TRBJ2-3
v_gene: TRBV18
d_gene: TRBD1
abundance: -

CDR3nt: TGTGCCAGCAGCCCGGGGGCGGGGGCTAGATCAGGGCAGTACTTC
CDR3aa: CASSPGAGARSGQYF
j_gene: TRBJ2-7
v_gene: TRBV7-9
d_gene: -
abundance: -

CDR3nt: TGTGCCATCTGGACAGTAGGCAATGAGCAGTTCTTC
CDR3aa: CAIWTVGNEQFF
j_gene: TRBJ2-1
v_gene: TRBV28
d_gene: -
abundance: few

CDR3nt: TGTGCCAGCAGCCTCCAGATTAGCCTCTCGGGCTCCTACAATGAGCAGTTCTTC
CDR3aa: CASSLQISLSGSYNEQFF
j_gene: TRBJ2-1
v_gene: TRBV7-3
d_gene: -
abundance: once

CDR3nt: TGTGCCAGCAGTTACTCGACGGACAGTACCTACGAGCAGTACTTC
CDR3aa: CASSYSTDSTYEQYF
j_gene: TRBJ2-7
v_gene: TRBV6-6
d_gene: -
abundance: -

CDR3nt: TGTGCCAGCAGCTCTTGGACTAGCGGGAGGCCGGGTGAGCAGTTCTTC
CDR3aa: CASSSWTSGRPGEQFF
j_gene: TRBJ2-1
v_gene: TRBV7-2
d_gene: TRBD2
abundance: -

CDR3nt: TGTGCCAGCAGCCAAGGTCTACGGGAGAGTCAAGAGACCCAGTACTTC
CDR3aa: CASSQGLRESQETQYF
j_gene: TRBJ2-5
v_gene: TRBV4-2
d_gene: -
abundance: -

CDR3nt: TGTGCCAGCAGTACGGGACAGAGTTATAGCAATCAGCCCCAGCATTTT
CDR3aa: CASSTGQSYSNQPQHF
j_gene: TRBJ1-5
v_gene: TRBV6-6
d_gene: TRBD1
abundance: -

CDR3nt: TGTGCCAGCAGTTTACAGGGTCTTTGGAGCTATGGCTACACCTTC
CDR3aa: CASSLQGLWSYGYTF
j_gene: TRBJ1-2
v_gene: TRBV27
d_gene: -
abundance: once

CDR3nt: TGTGCCAGTAGTCCGGGACAGTTAGCCAAAAACATTCAGTACTTC
CDR3aa: CASSPGQLAKNIQYF
j_gene: TRBJ2-4
v_gene: TRBV19
d_gene: TRBD1
abundance: -

CDR3nt: TGTGCCAGCAAAAGAGGGGGCGGGGAGACCCAGTACTTC
CDR3aa: CASKRGGGETQYF
j_gene: TRBJ2-5
v_gene: TRBV7-9
d_gene: TRBD1
abundance: -

CDR3nt: TGTGCCAGTAGTATAGCTTCGGACAGGGGCAATGAGCAGTTCTTC
CDR3aa: CASSIASDRGNEQFF
j_gene: TRBJ2-1
v_gene: TRBV19
d_gene: TRBD1
abundance: -

CDR3nt: TGTGCCAGCAGCTTGGGGGAAATGGGGCGGGAGGGGCATACGCAGTATTTT
CDR3aa: CASSLGEMGREGHTQYF
j_gene: TRBJ2-3
v_gene: TRBV5-4
d_gene: TRBD2
abundance: -

CDR3nt: TGTGCCAGCAGCCTTAGACCGGACAGGCCGAGGGGGGCCAACGTCCTGACTTTC
CDR3aa: CASSLRPDRPRGANVLTF
j_gene: TRBJ2-6
v_gene: TRBV7-6
d_gene: TRBD1
abundance: -

CDR3nt: TGTGCCAGCAGCCGGGACAGGGGTGATGGCTACACCTTC
CDR3aa: CASSRDRGDGYTF
j_gene: TRBJ1-2
v_gene: TRBV7-8
d_gene: TRBD1
abundance: -

CDR3nt: TGTGCCAGCAGCGACCCTCTCGGGTATGAGCAGTTCTTC
CDR3aa: CASSDPLGYEQFF
j_gene: TRBJ2-1
v_gene: TRBV5-8
d_gene: -
abundance: -

CDR3nt: TGCGCCAGCAGCCCCGGGACTAGCGGGAGGGCCTTGAGCACAGATACGCAGTATTTT
CDR3aa: CASSPGTSGRALSTDTQYF
j_gene: TRBJ2-3
v_gene: TRBV4-3
d_gene: TRBD2
abundance: -

CDR3nt: TGTGCCAGCAGGCGGGGGACCCCGGGCACTGAAGCTTTCTTT
CDR3aa: CASRRGTPGTEAFF
j_gene: TRBJ1-1
v_gene: TRBV2
d_gene: -
abundance: -